A single sample gave rise to the 14 T cell receptor beta chains below, sequenced in a study of blood T cells in healthy people across ages. The second PCR ran roughly 7 to 12 cycles with a sample-barcoded 5' primer and J-beta primers. One entry per CDR3 protein, called by TCRdb with MiXCR from the 5' RACE reads. Of 800,000 to 950,000 distinct CDR3 sequences in the sample, under 40% were seen once. Input material: blood. All receptors derive from a man between 18 and 29 years old in good health.

As for this clonotype: One base away lies a much larger clone, so this may be a sequencing read error. V usage is TRBV12-3 or TRBV12-4 and J usage is TRBJ2-5; 11 bases match TRBD1. The CDR3 is 15 amino acids. Trimming took 5 bases from V and 6 from J; bases not matched to a gene: 8. CDR3 in amino acids: CASSDPGQGEKTQYF. The CDR3 nucleotides are TGTGCCAGCAGTGACCCGGGACAGGGGGAAAAGACCCAGTACTTC.

This clonotype was picked up many times. The chain recombines TRBV4-1 with TRBJ2-1, with a possible D match to TRBD1 (6 bases). V lost 6 bases and J lost 7, with 19 bases in between. Germline-derived CDR1 and CDR2 are MGHRA and YSYEKL. The CDR3 is 15 residues long. CDR3 loop: CASRQTGRMGNEQFF. The CDR3 coding sequence is TGCGCCAGCAGACAGACAGGTCGGATGGGAAATGAGCAGTTCTTC.

For this clonotype: A much more abundant neighbour one base away suggests this may be a read error. The rearrangement joins TRBV28 to TRBJ1-2; possible D gene TRBD1, 5 bases. The CDR3 has 12 amino acids. Per germline, CDR1 MDHEN and CDR2 SYDVKM. DNA for the CDR3: TGTGCCAGCATTGGGGACTCCTATGGCAACACCTTC. Its protein product is CASIGDSYGNTF.

J is TRBJ2-4 and V is TRBV27; D is possibly TRBD1 (6 bases). The J call may be mistaken, given a closer DNA end match to TRBJ2-7. The CDR3 length is 13 residues. CDR1 is MNHEY and CDR2 is SMNVEV in the germline V gene (reference sequence). The CDR3 sequence is CASSSRGFYEQYF. For the CDR3, the DNA is TGTGCCAGCAGTTCCAGGGGTTTCTACGAGCAGTACTTC.

Note on this clonotype: Possible read error: a much larger clone is one base away. V and J are TRBV28 and TRBJ1-2; the match to TRBD1 covers 8 bases. With V trimmed by 6 bases and J by 6 bases, 9 bases remained unmatched. CDR1 is MDHEN and CDR2 is SYDVKM in the germline V gene. The CDR3 length is 14 residues. CDR3 loop: CASSWTGRLDGYTF. The DNA for the CDR3 is TGTGCCAGCAGCTGGACAGGGAGACTGGATGGCTACACCTTC.

This chain uses TRBV6-2 or TRBV6-3 with TRBJ2-7; D is perhaps TRBD1 (6 bases). CDR1 is MNHEY and CDR2 is SVGEGT in the germline V gene. V was pared by 2 bases and J by 3 bases, with 11 bases between. This CDR3 has 14 amino acids. The CDR3 is CASSYAKDSYEQYF. DNA for the CDR3: TGTGCCAGCAGTTACGCGAAGGACAGCTACGAGCAGTACTTC.

Only one count was recorded for this clonotype. The chain couples TRBV7-2 to TRBJ1-1; D is ambiguous. CDR3 length: 13 residues. Between the trimmed V and J ends, which lost 5 bases and 3 bases, there was a span of 10 bases. Per germline, CDR1 SGHTA and CDR2 FQGNSA. The CDR3 region is CASSRELDTEAFF. In nucleotides, the CDR3 is TGTGCCAGCAGCAGAGAGCTAGACACTGAAGCTTTCTTT. Combining the CDR3 with reference TRBV7-2 and TRBJ1-1 gives the whole variable domain GAGVSQSPSNKVTEKGKDVELRCDPISGHTALYWYRQSLGQGLEFLIYFQGNSAPDKSGLPSDRFSAERTGGSVSTLTIQRTQQEDSAVYLCASSRELDTEAFFGQGTRLTVV.

This clonotype occurred a few times. The chain employs TRBV20-1 and TRBJ1-1; D is undetermined. CDR1 DFQATT and CDR2 SNEGSKA come from the germline V gene (reference sequence). Deletions cut 5 bases from V and 1 base from J, with 14 bases between. The CDR3 totals 14 residues. The DNA of the CDR3 is TGCAGTGCTCCCCGGGGTAAGGGGAACACTGAAGCTTTCTTT. The encoded protein is CSAPRGKGNTEAFF.

This clonotype was found many times. The chain uses TRBV4-2 and TRBJ1-4; D uncertain. Deletions cut 0 bases from V and 7 bases from J, with 15 bases between. This CDR3 has 16 residues. In germline, CDR1 is LGHNA, CDR2 YNFKEQ. The CDR3 region has the DNA TGTGCCAGCAGCCAAGATCCGCGCCAGCGCGGTGAAAAACTGTTTTTT. Amino acids: CASSQDPRQRGEKLFF.

This clonotype came up a few times. The J gene is TRBJ2-1, the V gene TRBV20-1; 9 nucleotides agree with TRBD2. From germline, CDR1 is DFQATT and CDR2 SNEGSKA (reference sequence). The CDR3 is 14 residues long. V dropped 4 bases and J dropped 9; count of bases not matched to a gene: 10. CDR3 loop: CSANLAGGPGEQFF. The CDR3 nucleotides read TGCAGTGCTAATCTGGCGGGGGGGCCCGGTGAGCAGTTCTTC.

The gene calls are TRBV7-8 and TRBJ2-1; TRBD1 or TRBD2 may be the D gene (8 bases each). The CDR3 loop spans 17 amino acids. V lost 6 bases to trimming and J lost 5 bases, with 23 bases between them. CDR1 SGHVS and CDR2 FQNEAQ come from the germline V gene. The CDR3 loop is CASRTTGGLDWHNEQFF. Written as DNA, the CDR3 is TGTGCCAGCAGAACCACAGGGGGACTAGACTGGCACAATGAGCAGTTCTTC.

This clonotype was counted many times. The chain uses TRBV4-3 and TRBJ1-2; D remains unclear. Looked up from germline, CDR1 is LGHNA and CDR2 is YSLEER. The CDR3 length is 13 residues. The V gene lost 0 bases and the J gene lost 3 bases, with 5 bases spanning the gap. CDR3 protein: CASSQDGYYGYTF. In DNA, the CDR3 is TGCGCCAGCAGCCAAGATGGGTACTATGGCTACACCTTC.

The table lists this clonotype with a count of one. A much larger clonotype is one base distant, so this may be a read error. J is TRBJ2-1 and V is TRBV12-3 or TRBV12-4, with D maybe TRBD1 (5 bases). This CDR3 spans 13 amino acids. Trimming shortened V by 6 bases and J by 10 bases, and 16 bases separated the two germline ends. The CDR3 loop reads CASRPGSGYEQFF. The CDR3 region has the DNA TGTGCCAGCAGACCAGGGTCAGGCTACGAGCAGTTCTTC.

About this clonotype: This may stem from a read error, because a much larger clone lies one nucleotide away. The chain links TRBV4-3 to TRBJ2-5; D not certain. Trimming removed 1 base from V and 11 bases from J, with 23 bases in between. Per germline, CDR1 LGHNA and CDR2 YSLEER. There are 16 residues in the CDR3. CDR3: CASSQAPQRGLDEQYF. CDR3 coding DNA: TGCGCCAGCAGCCAAGCCCCCCAACGCGGTTTGGATGAGCAGTACTTC.